These 30 T cell receptor beta chains came from one sample sequenced in a study of technical replicates of blood from a handful of donors. This table comes from immunoSEQ multiplex PCR, and its TCRdb copy is limited to in-frame clones, with some not included. The data contain about 81,000 clones, approximately 80% of them singletons. The sample consisted of PBMCs. Receptors were obtained from a human donor in good health. Some clones in this sample may be carry-over from other donors' samples.

The chain recombines TRBV4-2 with TRBJ2-3, with D possibly matching TRBD2 (7 bases). From germline, CDR1 is LGHNA and CDR2 YNFKEQ. CDR3 length equals 14 residues. V was shortened by 4 bases and J by 6 bases, with 14 bases between the two germline ends. CDR3 region: CASSRLEGGDTQYF. For the CDR3, the DNA is TGTGCCAGCAGCCGCCTTGAGGGGGGGGATACGCAGTATTTT.

The V and J genes are TRBV19 and TRBJ1-5; 9 bases agree with TRBD1. The CDR3 spans 15 residues. After removal of 5 bases from V and 2 bases from J, the junction contained 4 bases not matched to a gene. Looked up from germline, CDR1 is LNHDA and CDR2 is SQIVND (reference sequence). The CDR3 spells CASSSRTGGNQPQHF. For the CDR3, the DNA is TGTGCCAGTAGTTCTCGGACAGGGGGCAATCAGCCCCAGCATTTT.

This clone was seen a few times. V and J are TRBV6-5 and TRBJ1-4, with D maybe TRBD1 (6 bases). V was clipped by 5 bases and J by 4 bases, with 14 bases between them. Germline lookup yields CDR1 MNHEY and CDR2 SVGAGI. This CDR3 is built from 15 residues. The DNA for the CDR3 is TGTGCCAGCAGTCCAACGGACAGTCGTAATGAAAAACTGTTTTTT. This translates into CASSPTDSRNEKLFF.

The chain carries TRBV4-1 and TRBJ2-1; the D is unclear. The CDR3 is made up of 14 amino acids. The germline V gene encodes CDR1 MGHRA and CDR2 YSYEKL. The ends were cut back, 0 bases at V and 8 bases at J, with 11 bases in the middle. CDR3 bases: TGCGCCAGCAGCCAAGATAGTGTACTATATGAGCAGTTCTTC. Translated: CASSQDSVLYEQFF.

This clone was seen just once. The chain carries TRBV11-2 and TRBJ2-7; the match to TRBD2 covers 8 bases. CDR1 and CDR2 from the germline V gene are SGHAT and FQNNGV. V was clipped by 0 bases and J by 1 base; unmatched bases: 5. The CDR3 loop spans 16 amino acids. The CDR3 here is CASSLEKRERSYEQYF. In DNA form, the CDR3 reads TGTGCCAGCAGCTTAGAGAAGCGGGAGCGGTCCTACGAGCAGTACTTC.

This clone has just one count. J is TRBJ2-2 and V is TRBV5-4; 10 bases are shared with TRBD2. The CDR3 spans 17 residues. CDR1 is SGHNT, CDR2 YYREEE, per germline (reference sequence). J lost 3 bases, V lost 3 bases, and 8 bases had no gene match. The CDR3 reads CASSSPQTSGYTGELFF. The DNA of the CDR3 is TGTGCCAGCAGCTCCCCCCAGACTAGCGGGTACACCGGGGAGCTGTTTTTT. The whole variable domain, remainder taken from reference TRBV5-4 and TRBJ2-2, is ETGVTQSPTHLIKTRGQQVTLRCSSQSGHNTVSWYQQALGQGPQFIFQYYREEENGRGNFPPRFSGLQFPNYSSELNVNALELDDSALYLCASSSPQTSGYTGELFFGEGSRLTVL.

The rearrangement uses TRBV5-1 and TRBJ2-7; the match to TRBD2 covers 12 bases. This CDR3 is 16 amino acids long. Germline trimming cut 0 bases from V and 6 bases from J; bases unmatched to any gene: 7. The V gene's germline CDR1 is SGHRS and CDR2 YFSETQ. The CDR3 here is CASSLGRLAGATEQYF. The CDR3 DNA reads as TGCGCCAGCAGCTTGGGGAGACTAGCGGGGGCCACCGAGCAGTACTTC. Full variable domain (outside the CDR3, taken from reference TRBV5-1 and TRBJ2-7): KAGVTQTPRYLIKTRGQQVTLSCSPISGHRSVSWYQQTPGQGLQFLFEYFSETQRNKGNFPGRFSGRQFSNSRSEMNVSTLELGDSALYLCASSLGRLAGATEQYFGPGTRLTVT.

V usage is TRBV30 and J usage is TRBJ2-1, with 10 positions matching TRBD2. Losses at the gene ends were 3 bases for V and 4 bases for J; bases not matched to a gene: 9. The length of the CDR3 is 16 residues. Germline CDR1 reads GTSNPN; CDR2 reads SVGIG (reference sequence). The CDR3 is CAWSAMSGREYNEQFF. Here the CDR3 DNA reads TGTGCCTGGAGCGCGATGAGCGGGAGGGAATACAATGAGCAGTTCTTC.

The genes are TRBV30 and TRBJ2-3, with 10 bases that match TRBD1. Germline V lookup: CDR1 GTSNPN, CDR2 SVGIG (reference sequence). This CDR3 region has 15 residues. Trimming at V came to 0 bases and at J to 3 bases, leaving 3 bases not matched to a gene. The CDR3 loop reads CAWSVGQGVTDTQYF. CDR3 bases: TGTGCCTGGAGTGTAGGACAGGGGGTAACAGATACGCAGTATTTT.

V gene TRBV9 combines with J gene TRBJ2-7; TRBD1 agrees at 9 bases. Trimming cost V 8 bases and J 6 bases; bases outside gene matches: 6. The germline V gene encodes CDR1 SGDLS and CDR2 YYNGEE. The CDR3 is 12 amino acids. Written as DNA, the CDR3 is TGTGCCAGTTCCCTGACAGGGGGCGAGCAGTACTTC. Amino acids: CASSLTGGEQYF.

This clone has a single count. The CDR3 DNA follows: TGTGCCAGCAGCGGGAACAGGGGGCGCGTCACAGATACGCAGTATTTT. Amino acid sequence: CASSGNRGRVTDTQYF. V usage is TRBV9 and J usage is TRBJ2-3; TRBD1 agrees at 9 bases. Germline loops: CDR1 SGDLS, CDR2 YYNGEE. CDR3 length: 16 amino acids. Trimming removed 3 bases from V and 2 bases from J; junction bases left unmatched: 7.

Written as DNA, the CDR3 is TGTGCCAGCAGCTTAGACCAGGGGGGAGGTGGCTACACCTTC. Translation: CASSLDQGGGGYTF. V is TRBV7-2 and J is TRBJ1-2; the match to TRBD1 covers 7 bases. The germline CDR1 and CDR2 sequences are SGHTA and FQGNSA. J lost 7 bases, V lost 1 base, and 6 bases had no gene match. The CDR3 consists of 14 residues.

CDR3 sequence reads: CASSLASYRGSGEQFF. The DNA of the CDR3 is TGTGCCAGCAGCTTAGCATCTTACAGGGGAAGTGGAGAGCAGTTCTTC. V and J are TRBV7-2 and TRBJ2-1, with TRBD1 matching over 7 bases. Germline CDR1 reads SGHTA; CDR2 reads FQGNSA. Losses at the gene ends were 0 bases for V and 10 bases for J; bases not matched to a gene: 12. This CDR3 has 16 amino acids. The variable domain in full, with the rest retrieved from reference TRBV7-2 and TRBJ2-1, is GAGVSQSPSNKVTEKGKDVELRCDPISGHTALYWYRQSLGQGLEFLIYFQGNSAPDKSGLPSDRFSAERTGGSVSTLTIQRTQQEDSAVYLCASSLASYRGSGEQFFGPGTRLTVL.

V gene TRBV28 combines with J gene TRBJ1-2; weak D call: TRBD1 (6 bases). The germline V and J ends were trimmed by 6 bases and 3 bases, with 23 bases remaining between them. The length of the CDR3 is 17 residues. The germline gives CDR1 MDHEN, CDR2 SYDVKM. The CDR3 bases are TGTGCCAGCAGGGCCAATGGACAGAGGGTTAGGTACTATGGCTACACCTTC. Its protein product is CASRANGQRVRYYGYTF.

This chain links TRBV10-3 with TRBJ2-1; 7 nucleotides align to TRBD2. V was clipped by 7 bases and J by 7 bases; unmatched bases: 13. The CDR3 totals 15 residues. Germline V gene lookup returns CDR1 ENHRY and CDR2 SYGVKD. The CDR3 DNA sequence: TGTGCCATCATGGATCCGGCGGGAGTAAGGAATGAGCAGTTCTTC. As protein: CAIMDPAGVRNEQFF.

The chain links TRBV4-3 to TRBJ2-1; D is possibly TRBD1 (5 bases). Deletions cut 0 bases from V and 1 base from J, with 10 bases between. In germline, CDR1 is LGHNA, CDR2 YSLEER. The CDR3 loop spans 16 amino acids. The CDR3 is CASSQDFQGSYNEQFF. The CDR3 nucleotides read TGCGCCAGCAGCCAAGACTTTCAGGGTTCCTACAATGAGCAGTTCTTC.

The chain employs TRBV21-1 and TRBJ2-1; the DNA was not used to check the table's D call, TRBD2. TRBV21-1 is flagged as a pseudogene. CDR3 size: 15 residues. The CDR3 region is CASSNTGNRTGVEFF. DNA of the CDR3: TGTGCCAGCAGCAACACGGGGAACCGGACGGGGGTAGAGTTCTTC.

The chain combines TRBV4-1 with TRBJ1-3, with D tentatively TRBD1 (5 bases). V lost 4 bases and J lost 0, with 13 bases in between. Germline-derived CDR1 and CDR2 are MGHRA and YSYEKL. This CDR3 is 16 amino acids long. The DNA for the CDR3 is TGCGCCAGCAGCCCGCGACAGTCTGGCTCTGGAAACACCATATATTTT. Amino acid sequence: CASSPRQSGSGNTIYF.

A few counts support this clone. The chain couples TRBV6-6 to TRBJ2-3, with TRBD1 matching 9 bases. The CDR3 is 13 amino acids. Germline V gene sequence: CDR1 MNHNY, CDR2 SVGAGI (reference sequence). V lost 8 bases, J lost 8 bases, and 8 bases stayed unmatched. This CDR3 is CASLPGQGSTQYF. The CDR3 DNA reads TGTGCCAGCCTCCCGGGACAGGGAAGTACGCAGTATTTT.

The chain links TRBV7-2 to TRBJ2-1; TRBD2 matches 7 bases. The CDR3 covers 14 residues. Germline V gives CDR1 SGHTA, CDR2 FQGNSA. V lost 1 base, J lost 6 bases, and 3 bases stayed unmatched. CDR3 nucleotides: TGTGCCAGCAGCTTAGGGACTAGTGGCAATGAGCAGTTCTTC. Translating gives CASSLGTSGNEQFF.

V gene TRBV9 combines with J gene TRBJ2-7; D remains ambiguous. The CDR3 is 14 residues long. Per germline, CDR1 SGDLS and CDR2 YYNGEE. V was trimmed by 4 bases and J by 0 bases, leaving 11 bases between them. The CDR3 reads CASSPTPSSYEQYF. The CDR3 bases are TGTGCCAGCAGCCCGACACCCAGCTCCTACGAGCAGTACTTC.

V gene TRBV9 combines with J gene TRBJ2-5; 9 bases align to TRBD1. Germline V gives CDR1 SGDLS, CDR2 YYNGEE. This CDR3 spans 17 amino acids. V shed 4 bases and J 0 bases; nucleotides not matched to a gene: 10. CDR3 DNA: TGTGCCAGCAGCCTGGACAGGGGTCCTTTTTACCAAGAGACCCAGTACTTC. It yields the protein CASSLDRGPFYQETQYF. Full variable domain (missing parts from reference TRBV9 and TRBJ2-5): DSGVTQTPKHLITATGQRVTLRCSPRSGDLSVYWYQQSLDQGLQFLIQYYNGEERAKGNILERFSAQQFPDLHSELNLSSLELGDSALYFCASSLDRGPFYQETQYFGPGTRLLVL.

The chain is built from TRBV11-2 and TRBJ2-1; 8 bases line up with TRBD2. CDR1 SGHAT and CDR2 FQNNGV come from the germline V gene. This CDR3 spans 15 amino acids. V trimming: 5 bases; J trimming: 8 bases; junction bases outside the gene matches: 11. In nucleotides, the CDR3 is TGTGCCAGCAGCCCGAGGCGGGGGGCGGTGGATGAGCAGTTCTTC. Its protein product is CASSPRRGAVDEQFF. Filled out from reference TRBV11-2 and TRBJ2-1, the complete variable domain reads EAGVAQSPRYKIIEKRQSVAFWCNPISGHATLYWYQQILGQGPKLLIQFQNNGVVDDSQLPKDRFSAERLKGVDSTLKIQPAKLEDSAVYLCASSPRRGAVDEQFFGPGTRLTVL.

The chain recombines TRBV4-2 with TRBJ2-5, with 9 bases that match TRBD2. The germline V gene encodes CDR1 LGHNA and CDR2 YNFKEQ. J gave up 4 bases and V 5 bases, and 8 bases lay outside the gene matches. The CDR3 is made up of 15 amino acids. The CDR3 region is CASSGRGGLGETQYF. In nucleotides, the CDR3 is TGTGCCAGCAGCGGGCGGGGGGGCCTAGGAGAGACCCAGTACTTC.

The J gene is TRBJ2-7, the V gene TRBV2, with D perhaps TRBD1 (5 bases). The ends were cut back, 6 bases at V and 1 base at J, with 13 bases in the middle. From germline, CDR1 is SNHLY and CDR2 FYNNEI. The CDR3 is made up of 14 amino acids. The CDR3 loop is CASRGRALSYEQYF. DNA for the CDR3: TGTGCCAGCAGGGGCAGGGCGCTTTCCTACGAGCAGTACTTC.

This clone occurred a few times. The V call is TRBV4-2, the J call TRBJ2-7; the match to TRBD1 covers 8 bases. With V trimmed by 2 bases and J by 2 bases, 5 bases remained unmatched. There are 15 residues in the CDR3. Germline V gene sequence: CDR1 LGHNA, CDR2 YNFKEQ. The DNA of the CDR3 is TGTGCCAGCAGCCAACGGGACAGGCAGCCCTACGAGCAGTACTTC. Translated, it gives CASSQRDRQPYEQYF.

The sample holds one count of this clone. This CDR3 reads CASSLSGSPYEQYF. The CDR3 DNA is TGTGCCAGCAGCTTATCAGGCAGCCCCTACGAGCAGTACTTC. This chain connects TRBV7-3 to TRBJ2-7; D is uncertain. Germline CDR1 and CDR2: SGHTA and FQGTGA. Trimming removed 2 bases from V and 2 bases from J, with 10 bases in between. The CDR3 has 14 residues. Filled out from reference TRBV7-3 and TRBJ2-7, the complete variable domain reads GAGVSQTPSNKVTEKGKYVELRCDPISGHTALYWYRQSLGQGPEFLIYFQGTGAADDSGLPNDRFFAVRPEGSVSTLKIQRTERGDSAVYLCASSLSGSPYEQYFGPGTRLTVT.

The rearrangement joins TRBV5-5 to TRBJ1-2; maybe TRBD1 (6 bases). The length of the CDR3 is 14 residues. Trimming removed 0 bases at V and 8 bases at J, with 14 bases between. The germline gives CDR1 SGHKS, CDR2 YYEKEE (reference sequence). CDR3 residues: CASSLGAGEGGYTF. CDR3 in DNA: TGTGCCAGCAGCTTGGGTGCAGGGGAAGGGGGCTACACCTTC. Full variable domain (rest looked up from reference TRBV5-5 and TRBJ1-2): DAGVTQSPTHLIKTRGQQVTLRCSPISGHKSVSWYQQVLGQGPQFIFQYYEKEERGRGNFPDRFSARQFPNYSSELNVNALLLGDSALYLCASSLGAGEGGYTFGSGTRLTVV.

V and J are TRBV11-2 and TRBJ1-1, with D tentatively TRBD1 (5 bases). V was shortened by 2 bases and J by 1 base, with 8 bases between the two germline ends. This CDR3 region has 14 residues. CDR1 is SGHAT, CDR2 FQNNGV, per germline. Here the CDR3 reads CASSLLTANTEAFF. DNA for the CDR3: TGTGCCAGCAGCTTACTGACAGCGAACACTGAAGCTTTCTTT.

This clone was counted a few times. The chain is built from TRBV29-1 and TRBJ2-5; 7 nucleotides match TRBD2. The CDR3 is 13 amino acids. The ends lost 7 bases at V and 5 bases at J; junction bases unmatched: 10. The germline gives CDR1 SQVTM, CDR2 ANQGSEA. The CDR3 sequence: CSAHPGGVETQYF. The DNA for the CDR3 is TGCAGCGCTCATCCGGGGGGTGTGGAGACCCAGTACTTC.